These 23 T cell receptor beta chains originate from one sample sequenced in a study of OX40 agonist ivuxolimab in advanced cancers. Sequenced by immunoSEQ multiplex PCR; TCRdb stores in-frame clones only, minus some. The sample lists 15,000 or so clones, roughly 77% occurring once. Sequenced here: CD4+ or CD8+ T cells sorted from blood, sampled in a trial of the OX40 agonist ivuxolimab. These receptors all come from an adult with an advanced solid tumor such as melanoma, head and neck, liver or kidney cancer.

This clone showed up just once. DNA for the CDR3: TGTGCCAGCAGCCTACCTCCGGGACTAGCGGTCCAGGAGACCCAGTACTTC. Amino acids: CASSLPPGLAVQETQYF. V is TRBV28 and J is TRBJ2-5; the match to TRBD2 covers 11 bases. Germline V gives CDR1 MDHEN, CDR2 SYDVKM. Trimming at V came to 6 bases and at J to 5 bases, leaving 14 bases not matched to a gene. The CDR3 spans 17 residues.

This chain joins TRBV11-3 and TRBJ2-7; no definite D call. V lost 0 bases and J lost 3, with 18 bases in between. The CDR3 totals 17 residues. Looked up from germline, CDR1 is SGHNT and CDR2 is YENEEA. The CDR3 DNA sequence: TGTGCCAGCAGCTTAGATATGGGAATCGAGGCTTTCTACGAGCAGTACTTC. Protein: CASSLDMGIEAFYEQYF.

This clone was observed a handful of times. The rearrangement joins TRBV5-4 to TRBJ2-1; D not certain. CDR1 SGHNT and CDR2 YYREEE come from the germline V gene (reference sequence). The CDR3 sequence is 15 residues long. Trimming removed 0 bases at V and 1 base at J, with 8 bases between. The CDR3, as DNA: TGTGCCAGCAGCTTGGTACGCGATTCCTACAATGAGCAGTTCTTC. It encodes CASSLVRDSYNEQFF.

This chain connects TRBV4-1 to TRBJ2-2; 8 nucleotides match TRBD2. Per germline, CDR1 MGHRA and CDR2 YSYEKL. The V and J ends lost 0 bases and 6 bases, in that order; junction bases with no gene match: 9. CDR3 length: 17 residues. This CDR3 is CASSQDPPGGRAGELFF. The CDR3 DNA sequence: TGCGCCAGCAGCCAAGATCCTCCGGGAGGGAGGGCCGGGGAGCTGTTTTTT.

This clone was found a few times. Here the CDR3 reads CASTWASGGGTDTQYF. The DNA of the CDR3 is TGTGCCAGCACCTGGGCTAGCGGGGGGGGCACAGATACGCAGTATTTT. The chain combines TRBV7-3 with TRBJ2-3; 12 bases align to TRBD2. This CDR3 has 16 amino acids. Germline lookup yields CDR1 SGHTA and CDR2 FQGTGA. The J segment lost 1 base and the V segment lost 7 bases, leaving 6 bases of the junction unmatched. Drawing the rest from reference TRBV7-3 and TRBJ2-3, the complete variable domain is GAGVSQTPSNKVTEKGKYVELRCDPISGHTALYWYRQSLGQGPEFLIYFQGTGAADDSGLPNDRFFAVRPEGSVSTLKIQRTERGDSAVYLCASTWASGGGTDTQYFGPGTRLTVL.

The chain couples TRBV7-6 to TRBJ2-1, with D perhaps matching TRBD1 (6 bases). The CDR3 runs to 15 residues. The germline V gene encodes CDR1 SGHVS and CDR2 FNYEAQ. With 3 bases removed from V and 9 bases from J, the gap between germline ends came to 18 bases. CDR3 nucleotides: TGTGCCAGCAGCTTGGACAGTACATCCCTTGGTGAGCAGTTCTTC. It specifies CASSLDSTSLGEQFF.

The chain links TRBV6-1 to TRBJ2-7; D perhaps matches TRBD1 (6 bases). This CDR3 is 16 amino acids long. Germline loops: CDR1 MNHNS, CDR2 SASEGT. With 1 base removed from V and 4 bases from J, the gap between germline ends came to 17 bases. The CDR3 DNA reads TGTGCCAGCAGTGAAGGGGGGCGAGGGTGGGGTTACGAGCAGTACTTC. Translation: CASSEGGRGWGYEQYF.

The rearrangement joins TRBV7-8 to TRBJ1-5; D is uncertain. Germline V gene data show CDR1 as SGHVS and CDR2 as FQNEAQ. The CDR3 runs to 14 residues. Trimming removed 0 bases at V and 6 bases at J, with 9 bases between. The CDR3 nucleotides read TGTGCCAGCAGCTTAGCGGGGTCCGGTCAGCCCCAGCATTTT. Protein sequence: CASSLAGSGQPQHF.

This clone was recorded a few times. The chain combines TRBV6-1 with TRBJ2-3, with a weak D call TRBD2 (5 bases). Germline V gene data show CDR1 as MNHNS and CDR2 as SASEGT. V shed 2 bases and J shed 6 bases, with 12 bases lying between them. The CDR3 consists of 14 residues. CDR3: CASSEFRELDTQYF. The CDR3 DNA is TGTGCCAGCAGTGAATTTAGGGAGTTGGATACGCAGTATTTT.

This clone was seen just once. The V call is TRBV5-1, the J call TRBJ2-1, with D uncertain. The CDR3 is 12 amino acids. Germline V CDR1 and CDR2: SGHRS, YFSETQ. V was pared by 4 bases and J by 8 bases, with 10 bases between. This CDR3 reads CASSMSVYEQFF. CDR3 DNA sequence: TGCGCCAGCAGCATGAGTGTCTATGAGCAGTTCTTC.

This chain connects TRBV6-5 to TRBJ2-2; 10 bases align to TRBD2. Germline lookup yields CDR1 MNHEY and CDR2 SVGAGI. Trimming removed 7 bases from V and 3 bases from J; junction bases left unmatched: 2. The CDR3 totals 14 residues. CDR3 amino acids: CASTAGGDTGELFF. Written as DNA, the CDR3 is TGTGCCAGCACAGCGGGGGGGGACACCGGGGAGCTGTTTTTT.

The chain employs TRBV30 and TRBJ2-1, with 14 bases fitting TRBD2. The germline V gene encodes CDR1 GTSNPN and CDR2 SVGIG (reference sequence). With 2 bases clipped from V and 5 bases from J, the junction kept 17 bases outside the gene matches. The CDR3 loop spans 20 amino acids. CDR3 bases: TGTGCCTGGAGTCCTAGGGACGGACTAGCGGGGGGTTATTTCAACAATGAGCAGTTCTTC. Its translation: CAWSPRDGLAGGYFNNEQFF.

This clone was found a few times. The chain is built from TRBV6-4 and TRBJ2-3, with 8 positions matching TRBD2. Trimming removed 0 bases from V and 4 bases from J; junction bases left unmatched: 6. The CDR3 runs to 16 residues. Germline CDR1 reads MRHNA; CDR2 reads SNTAGT. CDR3 loop: CASSDSSGSGADTQYF. The DNA of the CDR3 is TGTGCCAGCAGTGACTCGAGCGGGAGCGGGGCAGATACGCAGTATTTT.

The chain joins TRBV27 to TRBJ2-5; D gene uncertain. V shed 6 bases and J shed 2 bases, with 13 bases lying between them. Germline V gene sequence: CDR1 MNHEY, CDR2 SMNVEV (reference sequence). The CDR3 contains 14 residues. The CDR3 sequence is CASSPLSVQETQYF. The DNA of the CDR3 is TGTGCCAGCAGCCCCCTGTCGGTTCAAGAGACCCAGTACTTC.

There are a few counts of this clone. The V call is TRBV29-1, the J call TRBJ2-7, with unresolved D. The length of the CDR3 is 14 residues. V lost 4 bases, J lost 0 bases, and 13 bases lay in between. Germline V lookup: CDR1 SQVTM, CDR2 ANQGSEA. The CDR3 DNA is TGCAGCGTTGTTCCGGGTTTCAGCTCCTACGAGCAGTACTTC. Encoded protein: CSVVPGFSSYEQYF.

Comments on this clone: Compared with germline, one end of the junction differs, possibly owing to a read error. The chain carries TRBV6-1 and TRBJ2-7; 10 positions match TRBD2. Germline-derived CDR1 and CDR2 are MNHNS and SASEGT. The CDR3 loop spans 17 amino acids. For the CDR3, the DNA is TGTGCCATCAGTGAGACCGCTCCTAGCGGGAGCTCCTACGAGCAGTACTTC. The encoded protein is CAISETAPSGSSYEQYF.

This clone has more than one count but fewer than ten. The chain combines TRBV5-1 with TRBJ2-7, with 7 bases matching TRBD1. Per germline, CDR1 SGHRS and CDR2 YFSETQ. V dropped 0 bases and J dropped 10; count of bases not matched to a gene: 7. The CDR3 loop spans 13 amino acids. This CDR3 is CASSLDDRVEQYF. DNA of the CDR3: TGCGCCAGCAGCTTGGACGACAGGGTGGAACAGTACTTC.

The chain has TRBV12-5 and TRBJ1-6; D unclear. V lost 1 base and J 9 bases, leaving 7 bases between the germline ends. This CDR3 spans 13 amino acids. Germline V gene data show CDR1 as LGHNT and CDR2 as FRNRAP. CDR3 sequence (DNA): TGTGCTAGTGGTTTGGGGGATGCTTCACCCCTCCACTTT. This translates into CASGLGDASPLHF.

The chain is built from TRBV7-2 and TRBJ2-1, with TRBD1 matching 11 bases. V lost 2 bases and J lost 2; bases outside the gene matches: 8. This CDR3 is built from 18 residues. The germline CDR1 and CDR2 sequences are SGHTA and FQGNSA. This chain's CDR3 is CASSLNFVDRGPYNEQFF. The CDR3 DNA is TGTGCCAGCAGCTTAAATTTTGTGGACAGGGGGCCCTACAATGAGCAGTTCTTC. Supplemented by reference TRBV7-2 and TRBJ2-1, the full variable domain reads GAGVSQSPSNKVTEKGKDVELRCDPISGHTALYWYRQSLGQGLEFLIYFQGNSAPDKSGLPSDRFSAERTGGSVSTLTIQRTQQEDSAVYLCASSLNFVDRGPYNEQFFGPGTRLTVL.

This clone was seen only once. This chain links TRBV27 with TRBJ1-5, with no clear D. From germline, CDR1 is MNHEY and CDR2 SMNVEV (reference sequence). V was trimmed by 1 base and J by 0 bases, leaving 7 bases between them. The CDR3 extends over 15 amino acids. CDR3 sequence: CASSLYPISNQPQHF. As DNA, the CDR3 is TGTGCCAGCAGTTTATATCCAATTAGCAATCAGCCCCAGCATTTT.

The chain links TRBV5-6 to TRBJ2-4; D may match TRBD1 or TRBD2 (5 bases each). Per germline, CDR1 SGHDT and CDR2 YYEEEE. The CDR3 has 12 residues. V lost 4 bases and J lost 7, with 9 bases in between. CDR3 in amino acids: CASSMGENIQYF. As DNA, the CDR3 is TGTGCCAGCAGCATGGGGGAGAACATTCAGTACTTC.

This chain links TRBV23-1 with TRBJ2-7; D gene ambiguous. TRBV23-1 is known as an ORF, though its function is uncertain. V was pared by 7 bases and J by 0 bases, with 16 bases between. The CDR3 is made up of 15 amino acids. CDR3 amino acids: CASKVITLGSYEQYF. CDR3 in DNA: TGCGCCAGCAAAGTCATCACGTTAGGCTCCTACGAGCAGTACTTC.

By sample share, this clone is medium-sized. V usage is TRBV7-9 and J usage is TRBJ2-3; 13 bases match TRBD2. There are 16 residues in the CDR3. The germline gives CDR1 SEHNR, CDR2 FQNEAQ (reference sequence). After removal of 5 bases from V and 2 bases from J, the junction contained 4 bases not matched to a gene. CDR3 bases: TGTGCCAGCAGCCCCGGGACTAGCGGGATCACAGATACGCAGTATTTT. It is translated as CASSPGTSGITDTQYF.